This TCR beta chain was recovered during a study of blood T cell repertoires in COVID-19. On the study more broadly: The United States, Italy and Spain provided the acute and convalescent COVID-19 samples. T cells, B-cell-depleted T cells, or PBMCs supplied cDNA or gDNA.

Clones were read by immunoSEQ multiplex PCR, and TCRdb kept only the in-frame ones, dropping some. The table has tens of thousands of clones, 70% to 85% seen once; the top ten hold roughly 10%. This CDR3 comprises 13 residues. Germline values: CDR1 MNHEY, CDR2 SVGAGI. Trimming left V 8 bases short and J 2 bases short, with 12 bases between. Material for sequencing was peripheral blood. The receptor was isolated from a man in his sixties with acute or convalescent COVID-19. This sequence joins TRBV6-5 and TRBJ2-5; possibly TRBD1 for D (5 bases). In DNA form, the CDR3 reads TGTGCCAGCGCCCGGACACCGCAAGAGACCCAGTACTTC. This sequence encodes CASARTPQETQYF.